One and the same sample provided the 19 T cell receptor beta chains below, sequenced in a study of blood T cells in healthy people across ages. A sample-barcoded 5' primer and a J-beta primer mix were used in a second PCR of roughly 7 to 12 cycles. TCRdb processed the 5' RACE reads anew with MiXCR; each CDR3 protein has one entry. The table records hundreds of thousands of distinct CDR3 sequences, about half of them present only once. The sequencing sample was made of blood. The source is a woman in her sixties or seventies in good health.

The chain has TRBV20-1 and TRBJ2-1, with TRBD1 identical over 7 bases. The CDR3 runs 13 residues. With V trimmed by 3 bases and J by 9 bases, 8 bases remained unmatched. Germline V gene lookup returns CDR1 DFQATT and CDR2 SNEGSKA (reference sequence). The CDR3 DNA follows: TGCAGTGCTAGTGGCAGGGCAGGGGGTGAGCAGTTCTTC. It translates to CSASGRAGGEQFF.

This clonotype occurred a few times. J is TRBJ2-3 and V is TRBV6-6, with TRBD2 matching over 10 bases. Germline lookup yields CDR1 MNHNY and CDR2 SVGAGI (reference sequence). Germline trimming cut 4 bases from V and 6 bases from J; bases unmatched to any gene: 10. The CDR3 loop spans 16 amino acids. The CDR3 sequence: CASSWLAGVGADTQYF. In DNA form, the CDR3 reads TGTGCCAGCAGTTGGCTAGCGGGAGTTGGCGCCGATACGCAGTATTTT.

V gene TRBV5-1 combines with J gene TRBJ2-1; TRBD2 agrees at 13 bases. The J call may be incorrect, as the DNA end agrees better with TRBJ2-7. CDR1 is SGHRS, CDR2 YFSETQ, per germline. The CDR3 is made up of 16 amino acids. The DNA for the CDR3 is TGCGCCAGCAGCGCCCGACTAGCGGGAGGTTACAATGAGCAGTACTTC. It translates to CASSARLAGGYNEQYF.

The chain is built from TRBV7-2 and TRBJ2-3, with TRBD1 identical over 7 bases. Germline loops: CDR1 SGHTA, CDR2 FQGNSA. The trim removed 2 bases at V and 0 bases at J, leaving 5 bases unmatched. The CDR3 is 16 residues long. CDR3 coding DNA: TGTGCCAGCAGCTTATGGGGGACAGAAAGCACAGATACGCAGTATTTT. Translating it yields CASSLWGTESTDTQYF.

This clonotype was detected only a few times. The chain combines TRBV30 with TRBJ1-6, with D uncertain. Deletions cut 4 bases from V and 3 bases from J, with 7 bases between. Germline CDR1 GTSNPN, CDR2 SVGIG (reference sequence). This CDR3 has 13 amino acids. This CDR3 reads CAWTTDYNSPLHF. The DNA for the CDR3 is TGTGCCTGGACAACCGACTATAATTCACCCCTCCACTTT.

The sample holds one count of this clonotype. The CDR3 bases are TGCAGTGCTAACACCGGGACAGGGAATACGAATGAGCAGTTCTTC. Encoded protein: CSANTGTGNTNEQFF. The chain links TRBV20-1 to TRBJ2-1; 9 bases map to TRBD1. Germline V gene sequence: CDR1 DFQATT, CDR2 SNEGSKA (reference sequence). Trimming removed 4 bases from V and 7 bases from J; junction bases left unmatched: 11. This CDR3 comprises 15 residues.

The CDR3 spells CSARLPDRETQYF. CDR3 nucleotides: TGCAGTGCTAGACTACCGGACCGGGAGACCCAGTACTTC. The chain uses TRBV20-1 and TRBJ2-5; no definite D call. V was shortened by 2 bases and J by 5 bases, with 12 bases between the two germline ends. The CDR3 is 13 amino acids. The germline V gene has CDR1 DFQATT and CDR2 SNEGSKA (reference sequence).

This clonotype was seen repeatedly, ten times or more. This chain links TRBV12-3 or TRBV12-4 with TRBJ2-5, with D tentatively TRBD1 (6 bases). V was pared by 6 bases and J by 5 bases, with 19 bases between. This CDR3 spans 15 amino acids. CDR3 sequence: CASRSNRVGSETQYF. The CDR3 DNA reads as TGTGCCAGCAGATCCAACAGGGTAGGATCGGAGACCCAGTACTTC.

This chain uses TRBV25-1 with TRBJ2-1; D unclear. From germline, CDR1 is MGHDK and CDR2 SYGVNS. The CDR3 sequence is 14 residues long. Trimming took 11 bases from V and 0 from J, leaving 14 bases between them. The CDR3, as DNA: TGTGCCCCCTCGGCGGAAAGCTCCTACAATGAGCAGTTCTTC. This gives the protein CAPSAESSYNEQFF.

In its sample, this clonotype was seen once. A much larger clone differs by one base, so this may be a read error. This chain uses TRBV9 with TRBJ2-3; the D is unclear. The ends were cut back, 1 base at V and 1 base at J, with 10 bases in the middle. CDR1 and CDR2 (germline): SGDLS, YYNGEE. There are 15 residues in the CDR3. The CDR3 DNA reads as TGTGCCAGCAGCGTATCGGCAGCATGCACAGATACGCAGTATTTT. This sequence encodes CASSVSAACTDTQYF.

This clonotype has more than one count but fewer than ten. V is TRBV29-1 and J is TRBJ2-5, with TRBD2 matching 8 bases. Germline CDR1 is SQVTM and CDR2 is ANQGSEA. The junction had 4 bases not matched to a gene; V was cut back by 3 bases and J by 4 bases. The CDR3 has 13 amino acids. CDR3 region: CSVEAGGGETQYF. For the CDR3, the DNA is TGCAGCGTTGAGGCGGGGGGCGGAGAGACCCAGTACTTC. The full variable domain, completed using reference TRBV29-1 and TRBJ2-5, is SAVISQKPSRDICQRGTSLTIQCQVDSQVTMMFWYRQQPGQSLTLIATANQGSEATYESGFVIDKFPISRPNLTFSTLTVSNMSPEDSSIYLCSVEAGGGETQYFGPGTRLLVL.

The chain combines TRBV20-1 with TRBJ2-3; D possibly corresponds to TRBD2 (6 bases). V was pared by 0 bases and J by 7 bases, with 17 bases between. The CDR3 extends over 15 amino acids. The germline V gene has CDR1 DFQATT and CDR2 SNEGSKA (reference sequence). The CDR3 DNA sequence: TGCAGTGCTAGAGATTTTGCGGGGTCTATGAATACGCAGTATTTT. It codes for CSARDFAGSMNTQYF.

This clonotype occurred a few times. The chain recombines TRBV6-6 with TRBJ2-7; D not resolved. The germline V gene encodes CDR1 MNHNY and CDR2 SVGAGI (reference sequence). V gave up 6 bases and J gave up 2 bases, with 11 bases separating them. The CDR3 has 13 amino acids. DNA of the CDR3: TGTGCCAGCAGGTCGGGCCCCCCCTACGAGCAGTACTTC. The encoded protein is CASRSGPPYEQYF.

The chain employs TRBV25-1 and TRBJ1-6; 7 nucleotides agree with TRBD1. This CDR3 comprises 16 residues. From germline, CDR1 is MGHDK and CDR2 SYGVNS. With 4 bases clipped from V and 6 bases from J, the junction kept 9 bases outside the gene matches. The CDR3 DNA sequence: TGTGCCAGCAGTGTCATTACCGGGACAGTTAATTCACCCCTCCACTTT. Translated: CASSVITGTVNSPLHF.

This chain connects TRBV12-3 or TRBV12-4 to TRBJ2-5; 13 nucleotides agree with TRBD2. This CDR3 spans 16 amino acids. The J segment lost 3 bases and the V segment lost 2 bases, leaving 3 bases of the junction unmatched. The CDR3 region has the DNA TGTGCCAGCAGTTTACGGACTAGCGGGAGTAAAGAGACCCAGTACTTC. Translating gives CASSLRTSGSKETQYF.

The rearrangement uses TRBV5-1 and TRBJ1-2, with 7 bases lining up with TRBD1. V lost 4 bases and J lost 4; bases outside the gene matches: 7. Germline V lookup: CDR1 SGHRS, CDR2 YFSETQ. The length of the CDR3 is 14 residues. DNA for the CDR3: TGCGCCAGCAGCGTGGTCGCAGGGGGCTATGGCTACACCTTC. Its translation: CASSVVAGGYGYTF.

Comments on this clonotype: With a much larger clone just one base away, this may be a read error. The chain links TRBV7-8 to TRBJ2-1; 8 nucleotides line up with TRBD2. The DNA end is a closer match to TRBJ2-7, so the J assignment may be wrong. Germline-derived CDR1 and CDR2 are SGHVS and FQNEAQ. The CDR3 loop spans 18 amino acids. Written as DNA, the CDR3 is TGTGCCAGCAGCTTAGCGCACGGCGGGAGGTCGGCCTACAATGAGCAGTACTTC. Its translation: CASSLAHGGRSAYNEQYF.

CDR3 amino acids: CATEAGLASYEQYF. The CDR3 bases are TGTGCCACGGAAGCCGGACTAGCCAGCTACGAGCAGTACTTC. The chain uses TRBV10-3 and TRBJ2-7, with 8 bases aligning to TRBD2. The CDR3 sequence is 14 residues long. CDR1 ENHRY and CDR2 SYGVKD come from the germline V gene. After removal of 10 bases from V and 3 bases from J, the junction contained 11 bases not matched to a gene.

This chain connects TRBV5-1 to TRBJ2-3; 9 bases match TRBD2. V lost 3 bases, J lost 2 bases, and 7 bases stayed unmatched. Germline V gene data show CDR1 as SGHRS and CDR2 as YFSETQ. The CDR3 covers 16 residues. CDR3 sequence (DNA): TGCGCCAGCAGCTCAGGGACTAGCAGATTCACAGATACGCAGTATTTT. Translation gives CASSSGTSRFTDTQYF.